Listed below are T cell receptor beta chains from one sample, sequenced in a study of blood T cell repertoires in COVID-19. Here immunoSEQ multiplex PCR was the method, and the copy in TCRdb shows in-frame clones only, minus some. Of 190,000 or so clones in the sample, approximately 86% are singletons; the top ten hold less than 3%. The material sequenced was peripheral blood. These receptors were obtained from a man in his forties with active or convalescent COVID-19. The CDR3 runs from the conserved cysteine through the conserved F or W. Fields, in order: V gene, CDR3 protein.

>TRBV5-1
CASRGGVGNTEAFF
>TRBV9
CASSVDASHLGELFF
>TRBV5-5
CASSLGGSGNTIYF
>TRBV12-3/TRBV12-4
CASSHRQARGYTF
>TRBV4-1
CASSQVGTSGQETQYF
>TRBV12-3/TRBV12-4
CASSFQYEQYF
>TRBV6-5
CASREAGGEQYF
>TRBV10-3
CAISVGTGNSPLHF
>TRBV10-3
CAISESGQGREQFF
>TRBV12-1
CASSLPPGSYNSPLHF
>TRBV2
CASSLKGAEAFF
>TRBV10-2
CASQGRTEAFF
>TRBV18
CASSPLQDNQPQHF
>TRBV27
CASSPSGSNYGYTF
>TRBV19
CASSISGNYGYTF
>TRBV7-9
CASSPPWNTEAFF
>TRBV5-1
CASSLARGGSSDTQYF
>TRBV23-1
CASSQKGREGETQYF
>TRBV5-1
CASSPGRGGYNSPLHF
>TRBV6-5
CASTMRGTQYF
>TRBV5-1
CASSFEGLGSNQPQHF
>TRBV6-2/TRBV6-3
CASSYSAGPEQYF
>TRBV9
CASSVAYRAGNTIYF
>TRBV7-9
CASTEGATEAFF
>TRBV27
CASSSGTGGTEAFF
>TRBV11-2
CASSRDSFSNQPQHF
>TRBV7-9
CASSPQGNYGYTF
>TRBV19
CASTSLQGRAFF
>TRBV30
CAWKTGGDYGYTF
>TRBV5-1
CASSLGTGGSMSSGNTIYF
>TRBV7-3
CASRQAANTGELFF
>TRBV6-2/TRBV6-3
CASSPRGRGIPYEQYF
>TRBV9
CASSVAGVGNSPLHF
>TRBV18
CASSPEETQYF
>TRBV19
CASMGQGRPDTQYF
>TRBV5-5
CASSPNYEQYF
>TRBV5-6
CASSGTRGGEQYF
>TRBV6-6
CASSYSSGENQPQHF
>TRBV25-1
CASSGLSGGYYEQYF
>TRBV28
CASTRLAGELFF
>TRBV5-1
CASSYFAGDYGYTF
>TRBV18
CASSPEGGANSPLHF
>TRBV11-3
CASRKRDTSYGYTF
>TRBV24-1
CATSDPQAGGTDTQYF
>TRBV11-2
CASKRTSGSTDTQYF
>TRBV14
CASSWSSGSYEQYF
>TRBV20-1
CSASFLAGDIAKNIQYF
>TRBV5-1
CASSSTGREQFF
>TRBV6-6
CASRELAGQETQYF
>TRBV5-1
CASSLAPGSDEKLFF
>TRBV5-1
CASSPGQGGGYTF
>TRBV30
CAWSHRSNQPQHF
>TRBV20-1
CSASLETQYF
>TRBV6-2/TRBV6-3
CASSYGGGANVLTF